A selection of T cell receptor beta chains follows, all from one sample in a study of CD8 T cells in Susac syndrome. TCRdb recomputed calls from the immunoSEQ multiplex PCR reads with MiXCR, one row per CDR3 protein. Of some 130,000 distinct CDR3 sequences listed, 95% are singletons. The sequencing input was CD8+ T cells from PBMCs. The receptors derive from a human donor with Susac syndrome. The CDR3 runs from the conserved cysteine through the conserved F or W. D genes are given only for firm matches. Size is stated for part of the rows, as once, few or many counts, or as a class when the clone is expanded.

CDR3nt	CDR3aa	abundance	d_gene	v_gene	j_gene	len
TGTGCCAGCAGCGTATTGGGCTATGGCTACACCTTC	CASSVLGYGYTF	-	-	TRBV9	TRBJ1-2	12
TGTGCCTTGGTAAAAGGGACAGGGAGATACGAGCAGTACTTC	CALVKGTGRYEQYF	-	TRBD1	TRBV30	TRBJ2-7	14
TGTGCCAGCAGCGTAAACGGGAGGTACACAGATACGCAGTATTTT	CASSVNGRYTDTQYF	-	TRBD2	TRBV9	TRBJ2-3	15
TGTGCCAGCAGTTTCGGGACAGGGGACAATGAGCAGTTCTTC	CASSFGTGDNEQFF	few	TRBD1	TRBV12-3/TRBV12-4	TRBJ2-1	14
TGTGCCAGCCTCGGTGGGGTCTACGAGCAGTACTTC	CASLGGVYEQYF	once	-	TRBV2	TRBJ2-7	12
TGTGCCAGCAGCCCCAACGAATCCTACAATGAGCAGTTCTTC	CASSPNESYNEQFF	-	-	TRBV14	TRBJ2-1	14
TGCGCCGCTGGGGTACCGAACACCGGGGAGCTGTTTTTT	CAAGVPNTGELFF	-	-	TRBV20-1	TRBJ2-2	13
TGTGCCAGCAGTCCAACGGGCGGTGGTGAGCAGTTCTTC	CASSPTGGGEQFF	-	-	TRBV6-2/TRBV6-3	TRBJ2-1	13
TGTGCCAGCAGCCCCCTGGAGTCCGAGAGGGAGCAGTACTTC	CASSPLESEREQYF	-	-	TRBV14	TRBJ2-7	14
TGTGCCAGCAGCATCGGGACAGGGGGCAACACTAGCGATACAAGCACAGATACGCAGTATTTT	CASSIGTGGNTSDTSTDTQYF	-	TRBD1	TRBV11-1	TRBJ2-3	21
TGTGCCAGCAGACAGACTAGCGGGAGAAATAACGAGCAGTACTTC	CASRQTSGRNNEQYF	-	TRBD2	TRBV28	TRBJ2-7	15
TGTGCCAGCAGCTTAGGTAGTTTAGGGGAGCAGTACTTC	CASSLGSLGEQYF	-	-	TRBV7-6	TRBJ2-7	13
TGTGCCATCACCGGGTTAAACACCGGGGAGCTGTTTTTT	CAITGLNTGELFF	-	-	TRBV7-9	TRBJ2-2	13
TGTGCCAGCGAGGGACAGGGGGTAGACTGCACCTTC	CASEGQGVDCTF	-	TRBD1	TRBV28	TRBJ1-2	12
TGTGCCAGCAGCCAAGACCTGGAGTCGGCCTACGAGCAGTACTTC	CASSQDLESAYEQYF	-	-	TRBV3-1	TRBJ2-7	15
TGCGCCAGCAGCCTCCCAGGGGGAGGTGGAACTGAAGCTTTCTTT	CASSLPGGGGTEAFF	-	TRBD1	TRBV4-1	TRBJ1-1	15
TGTGCCAGCAGTGTGGACAACTCCTACGAGCAGTACTTC	CASSVDNSYEQYF	-	-	TRBV27	TRBJ2-7	13
TGTGCCAGCAGATACTCCCGGACAGGTTTTAAAGCTGAAGCTTTCTTT	CASRYSRTGFKAEAFF	-	TRBD1	TRBV6-5	TRBJ1-1	16
TGTGCCTGGCAATACTACAATGAGCAGTTCTTC	CAWQYYNEQFF	-	-	TRBV30	TRBJ2-1	11
TGTGCCAGCCTAGAAGAGACCCAGTACTTC	CASLEETQYF	-	-	TRBV6-1	TRBJ2-5	10
TGCGCCAGCAGCCAGGGTGGGTGGGACACTGAAGCTTTCTTT	CASSQGGWDTEAFF	few	-	TRBV4-1	TRBJ1-1	14
TGTGCCAGCAGCAAGGCGAGGACGGACATTAATTCACCCCTCCACTTT	CASSKARTDINSPLHF	-	-	TRBV21-1	TRBJ1-6	16
TGCGCCAGCAGCCATCACCTAGCGGGAAGGGTGTACGAGCAGTACTTC	CASSHHLAGRVYEQYF	-	TRBD2	TRBV4-1	TRBJ2-7	16
TGCAGCGCCTCCGGACAGGGTGCTGAAAAACTGTTTTTT	CSASGQGAEKLFF	-	TRBD1	TRBV29-1	TRBJ1-4	13
TGCAGCGTTGTGCCAGCGAACACCGGGGAGCTGTTTTTT	CSVVPANTGELFF	once	-	TRBV29-1	TRBJ2-2	13
TGCAGCGTTGAAGGACTGAGCGGGGACAATGAGCAGTTCTTC	CSVEGLSGDNEQFF	-	TRBD2	TRBV29-1	TRBJ2-1	14
TGTGCCAGCAGCCAAGAGGAACACCGGGGAACGAACACCGGGGAGCTGTTTTTT	CASSQEEHRGTNTGELFF	-	-	TRBV4-2	TRBJ2-2	18
TGTGCCAGCAGCCGCGAGGTAGCCCGGGGCACAGATACGCAGTATTTT	CASSREVARGTDTQYF	-	-	TRBV7-6	TRBJ2-3	16
TGTGCCAGCAGCCAACCCATAGAGGAAGAGACCCAGTACTTC	CASSQPIEEETQYF	-	-	TRBV28	TRBJ2-5	14
TGTGCCATCAGAGGGGACAGGGATGAGCAGTTCTTC	CAIRGDRDEQFF	-	TRBD1	TRBV10-3	TRBJ2-1	12
TGCAGTGGGCTTAGCGGGAGGGCTACTAGCACAGATACGCAGTATTTT	CSGLSGRATSTDTQYF	once	TRBD2	TRBV20-1	TRBJ2-3	16
TGTGCCAGCAGTATCGGGACAGGGGTTGAGCAGTTCTTC	CASSIGTGVEQFF	-	TRBD1	TRBV27	TRBJ2-1	13
TGTGCCAGCAGCCCCTCGGCGTTTAGCTCTGGGGCCAACGTCCTGACTTTC	CASSPSAFSSGANVLTF	-	-	TRBV9	TRBJ2-6	17
TGCGCCAGCAGAGTGGGACTAGCGGGAGATCCTCCCTACGAGCAGTACTTC	CASRVGLAGDPPYEQYF	-	TRBD2	TRBV5-1	TRBJ2-7	17
TGTGCCAGCGGGCGGGGAGCCGGGAATGAGCAGTTCTTC	CASGRGAGNEQFF	-	-	TRBV14	TRBJ2-1	13
TGTGCCAGCAGCGCGACAGGCGGGAACGACTATGGCTACACCTTC	CASSATGGNDYGYTF	-	-	TRBV9	TRBJ1-2	15
TGTGCCAGCAGCCTACTAGCGGAGGGCAATGAGCAGTTCTTC	CASSLLAEGNEQFF	-	TRBD2	TRBV28	TRBJ2-1	14
TGTGCCAGCAGTTACGATAACGGCCCCGGGAGGGATTTT	CASSYDNGPGRDF	-	TRBD2	TRBV6-2/TRBV6-3	TRBJ2-3	13
TGTGCCAGCAGCTCGGCAATCGGACTAGCGGGACGGGGCGGGGAGCTGTTTTTT	CASSSAIGLAGRGGELFF	once	TRBD2	TRBV13	TRBJ2-2	18
TGCGCCAGCAGCCAAGGGGGAGGTAGTGGAAACACCATATATTTT	CASSQGGGSGNTIYF	-	-	TRBV4-1	TRBJ1-3	15
TGTGCTAGCAGCACGCGGGACAGCCTTAATGAAAAACTGTTTTTT	CASSTRDSLNEKLFF	-	TRBD1	TRBV7-7	TRBJ1-4	15
TGTGCCAGCAGCCCCCAGGGGGACTACGAGCAGTACTTC	CASSPQGDYEQYF	-	TRBD1	TRBV7-9	TRBJ2-7	13
TGCAGTGCTAAACCGGGACAGGGTGCGGAGACCCAGTACTTC	CSAKPGQGAETQYF	-	TRBD1	TRBV20-1	TRBJ2-5	14
TGCGCCAGCAGCGGTTCGGATAACGAGCAGTACTTC	CASSGSDNEQYF	-	-	TRBV4-1	TRBJ2-7	12
TGCAGTGCAGAGTCGGTCAGGACGGAGACCCAGTACTTC	CSAESVRTETQYF	-	-	TRBV20-1	TRBJ2-5	13
TGCGCCAGCAGCTTGTTTGGTGGTTGGGAGACTGAAGCTTTCTTT	CASSLFGGWETEAFF	-	-	TRBV5-1	TRBJ1-1	15
TGTGCCAGCAGCTTAGGGGCATACCCCTACAATGAGCAGTTCTTC	CASSLGAYPYNEQFF	-	-	TRBV7-2	TRBJ2-1	15
TGTGCCAGTAGTCATGACAAATCGGCCGGGGAGCTGTTTTTT	CASSHDKSAGELFF	-	-	TRBV19	TRBJ2-2	14
TGTGCCAGCAGCGCCGGGACAGAGGGAAACACCATATATTTT	CASSAGTEGNTIYF	-	TRBD1	TRBV9	TRBJ1-3	14
TGTGCCAGCAGCCGGACCCCCTCCTACAATGAGCAGTTCTTC	CASSRTPSYNEQFF	-	-	TRBV7-3	TRBJ2-1	14
TGCGCCAGCAGCCAAGGCCGGGACGGGGGGACTGAAGCTTTCTTT	CASSQGRDGGTEAFF	-	-	TRBV4-1	TRBJ1-1	15
TGTGCCAGTAGTATAGCGGGACTAGCGACCTCCTACGAGCAGTACTTC	CASSIAGLATSYEQYF	-	TRBD2	TRBV19	TRBJ2-7	16
TGCAGCGTTGGCAGGAACACTGAAGCTTTCTTT	CSVGRNTEAFF	few	-	TRBV29-1	TRBJ1-1	11
TGCAGTGCTAGAGATCAGTCAGGGGACGGCTACGAGCAGTACTTC	CSARDQSGDGYEQYF	-	-	TRBV20-1	TRBJ2-7	15
TGTGCCAGCAACCAACCGATCACAATCGGGGAGACCTACGAGCAGTACTTC	CASNQPITIGETYEQYF	-	-	TRBV11-2	TRBJ2-7	17